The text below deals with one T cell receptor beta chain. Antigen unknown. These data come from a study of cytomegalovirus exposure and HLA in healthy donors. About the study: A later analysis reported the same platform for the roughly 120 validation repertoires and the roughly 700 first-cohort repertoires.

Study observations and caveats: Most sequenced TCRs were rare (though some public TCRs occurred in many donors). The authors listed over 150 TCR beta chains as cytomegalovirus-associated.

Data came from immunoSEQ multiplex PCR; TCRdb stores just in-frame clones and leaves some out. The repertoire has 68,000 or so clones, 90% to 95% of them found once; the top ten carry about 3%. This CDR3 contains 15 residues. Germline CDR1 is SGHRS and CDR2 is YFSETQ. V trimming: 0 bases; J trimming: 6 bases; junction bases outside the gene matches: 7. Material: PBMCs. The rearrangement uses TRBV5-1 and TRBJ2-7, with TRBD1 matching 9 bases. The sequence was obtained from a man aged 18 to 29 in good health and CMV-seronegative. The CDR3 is CASSLVGQGWCEQYF. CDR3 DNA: TGCGCCAGCAGCTTGGTGGGACAGGGATGGTGCGAGCAGTACTTC.